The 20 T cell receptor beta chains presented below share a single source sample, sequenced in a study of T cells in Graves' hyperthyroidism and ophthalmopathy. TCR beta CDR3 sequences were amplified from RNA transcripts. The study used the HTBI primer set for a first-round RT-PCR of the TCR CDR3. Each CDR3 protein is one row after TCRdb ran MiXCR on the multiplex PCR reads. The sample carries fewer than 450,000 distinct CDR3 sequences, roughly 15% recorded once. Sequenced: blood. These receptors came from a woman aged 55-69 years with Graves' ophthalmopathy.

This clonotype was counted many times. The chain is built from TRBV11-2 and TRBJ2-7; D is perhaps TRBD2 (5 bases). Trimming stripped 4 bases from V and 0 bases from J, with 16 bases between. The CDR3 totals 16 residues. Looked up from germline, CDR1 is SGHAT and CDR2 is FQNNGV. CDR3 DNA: TGTGCCAGCAGCTCACGTGGAGCGGAGAGCTCCTACGAGCAGTACTTC. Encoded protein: CASSSRGAESSYEQYF.

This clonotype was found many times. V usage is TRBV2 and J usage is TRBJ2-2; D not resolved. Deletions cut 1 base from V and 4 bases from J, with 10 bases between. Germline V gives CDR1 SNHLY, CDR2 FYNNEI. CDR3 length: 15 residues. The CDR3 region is CASSEVAWGTGELFF. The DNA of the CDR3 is TGTGCCAGCAGTGAAGTTGCCTGGGGCACCGGGGAGCTGTTTTTT.

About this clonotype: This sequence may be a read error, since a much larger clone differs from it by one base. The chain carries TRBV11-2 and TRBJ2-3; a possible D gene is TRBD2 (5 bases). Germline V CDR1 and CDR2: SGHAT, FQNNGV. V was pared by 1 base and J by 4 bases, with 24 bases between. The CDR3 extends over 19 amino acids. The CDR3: CASSLGLRRAHSGADTQYF. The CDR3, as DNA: TGTGCCAGCAGCTTAGGGCTTAGGCGGGCCCACTCGGGCGCAGATACGCAGTATTTT.

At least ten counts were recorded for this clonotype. The CDR3 protein is CASSRPSGGYEQYF. The DNA of the CDR3 is TGTGCCAGCAGTAGGCCTAGCGGGGGCTACGAGCAGTACTTC. V and J are TRBV6-1 and TRBJ2-7; TRBD2 aligns across 10 bases. After removal of 5 bases from V and 3 bases from J, the junction contained 4 bases not matched to a gene. The germline V gene encodes CDR1 MNHNS and CDR2 SASEGT. CDR3 length: 14 amino acids.

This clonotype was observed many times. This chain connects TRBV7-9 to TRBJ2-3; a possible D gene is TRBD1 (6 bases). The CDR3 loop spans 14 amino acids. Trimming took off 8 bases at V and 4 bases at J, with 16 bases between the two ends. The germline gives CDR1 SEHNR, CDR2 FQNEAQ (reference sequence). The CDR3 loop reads CASPKGGGADTQYF. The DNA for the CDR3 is TGTGCCAGCCCAAAGGGTGGGGGCGCAGATACGCAGTATTTT. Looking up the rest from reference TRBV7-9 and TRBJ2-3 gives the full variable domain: DTGVSQNPRHKITKRGQNVTFRCDPISEHNRLYWYRQTLGQGPEFLTYFQNEAQLEKSRLLSDRFSAERPKGSFSTLEIQRTEQGDSAMYLCASPKGGGADTQYFGPGTRLTVL.

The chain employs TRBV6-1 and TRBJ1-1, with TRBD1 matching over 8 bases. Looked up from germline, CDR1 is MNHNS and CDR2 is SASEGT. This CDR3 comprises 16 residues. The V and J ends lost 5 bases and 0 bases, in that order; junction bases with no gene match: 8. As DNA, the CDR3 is TGTGCCAGCAGTCCCCCCGGACAGGGAATGAACACTGAAGCTTTCTTT. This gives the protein CASSPPGQGMNTEAFF.

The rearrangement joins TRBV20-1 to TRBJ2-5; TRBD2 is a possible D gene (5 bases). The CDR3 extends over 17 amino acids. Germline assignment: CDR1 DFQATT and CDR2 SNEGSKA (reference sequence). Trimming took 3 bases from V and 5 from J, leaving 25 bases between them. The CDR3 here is CSASPRKGLPGWETQYF. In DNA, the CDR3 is TGCAGTGCTAGTCCCCGGAAGGGTCTTCCGGGATGGGAGACCCAGTACTTC.

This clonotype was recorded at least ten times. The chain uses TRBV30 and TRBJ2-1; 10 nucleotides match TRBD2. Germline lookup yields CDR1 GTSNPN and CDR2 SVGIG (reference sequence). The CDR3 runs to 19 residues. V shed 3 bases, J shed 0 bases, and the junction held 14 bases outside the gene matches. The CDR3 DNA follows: TGTGCCTGGAGCTTATGGCTAGCGGGAGAGGCCAGCTCCTACAATGAGCAGTTCTTC. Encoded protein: CAWSLWLAGEASSYNEQFF.

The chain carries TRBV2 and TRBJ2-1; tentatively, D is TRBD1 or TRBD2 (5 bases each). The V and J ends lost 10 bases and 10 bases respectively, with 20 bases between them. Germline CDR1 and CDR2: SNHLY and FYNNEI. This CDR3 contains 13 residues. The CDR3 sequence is CATKRTGPGEQFF. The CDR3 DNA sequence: TGTGCCACCAAACGGACTGGCCCAGGGGAGCAGTTCTTC.

The CDR3 reads CATSGPPGRVNEQYF. The CDR3 DNA sequence: TGTGCCACCAGCGGACCCCCCGGCAGGGTTAACGAGCAGTACTTC. J is TRBJ2-7 and V is TRBV15; TRBD1 is a possible D gene (5 bases). Germline lookup yields CDR1 LNHNV and CDR2 YYDKDF (reference sequence). Between the trimmed V and J ends, which lost 5 bases and 5 bases, there was a span of 19 bases. CDR3 size: 15 residues.

This CDR3 reads CSVAPGPNTDTQYF. The CDR3 bases are TGCAGCGTGGCTCCGGGACCGAACACAGATACGCAGTATTTT. The genes are TRBV29-1 and TRBJ2-3; tentatively, D is TRBD1 or TRBD2 (5 bases each). This CDR3 spans 14 amino acids. V gave up 6 bases and J gave up 2 bases, with 15 bases separating them. Per the germline V gene, CDR1 is SQVTM and CDR2 is ANQGSEA.

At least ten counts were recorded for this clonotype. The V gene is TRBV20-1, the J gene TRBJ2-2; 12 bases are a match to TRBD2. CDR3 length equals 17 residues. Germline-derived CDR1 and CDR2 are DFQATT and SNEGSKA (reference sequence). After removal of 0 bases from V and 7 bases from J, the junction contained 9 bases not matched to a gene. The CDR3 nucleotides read TGCAGTGCTAGAGATTCCGGGACTAGCGGGTATGGCGGGGAGCTGTTTTTT. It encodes CSARDSGTSGYGGELFF.

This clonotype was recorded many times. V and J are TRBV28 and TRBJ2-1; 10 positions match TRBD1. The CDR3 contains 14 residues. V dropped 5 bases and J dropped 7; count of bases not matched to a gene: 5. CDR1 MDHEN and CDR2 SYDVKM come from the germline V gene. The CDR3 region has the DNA TGTGCCAGCAGTACCCGGACAGGGGGAAATGAGCAGTTCTTC. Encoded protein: CASSTRTGGNEQFF.

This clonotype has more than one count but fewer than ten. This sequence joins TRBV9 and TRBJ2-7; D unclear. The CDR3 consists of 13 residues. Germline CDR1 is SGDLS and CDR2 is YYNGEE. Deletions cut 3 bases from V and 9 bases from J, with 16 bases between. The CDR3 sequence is CASSDSTASAQYF. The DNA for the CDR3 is TGTGCCAGCAGCGATTCGACCGCCTCCGCGCAGTACTTC.

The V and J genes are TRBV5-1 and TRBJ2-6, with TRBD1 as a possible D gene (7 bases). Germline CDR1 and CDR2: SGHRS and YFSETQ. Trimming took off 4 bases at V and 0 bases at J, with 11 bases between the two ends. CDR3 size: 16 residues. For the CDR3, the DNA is TGCGCCAGCAGCCCGGGGGACAGCTCTGGGGCCAACGTCCTGACTTTC. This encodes CASSPGDSSGANVLTF. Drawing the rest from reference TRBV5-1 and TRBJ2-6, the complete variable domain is KAGVTQTPRYLIKTRGQQVTLSCSPISGHRSVSWYQQTPGQGLQFLFEYFSETQRNKGNFPGRFSGRQFSNSRSEMNVSTLELGDSALYLCASSPGDSSGANVLTFGAGSRLTVL.

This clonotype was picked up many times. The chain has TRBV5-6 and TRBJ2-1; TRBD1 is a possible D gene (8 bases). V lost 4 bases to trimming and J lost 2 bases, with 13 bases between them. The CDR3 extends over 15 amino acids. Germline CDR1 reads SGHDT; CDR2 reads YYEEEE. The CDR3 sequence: CASSATGGAYNEQFF. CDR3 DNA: TGTGCCAGCAGCGCAACAGGGGGGGCCTACAATGAGCAGTTCTTC.

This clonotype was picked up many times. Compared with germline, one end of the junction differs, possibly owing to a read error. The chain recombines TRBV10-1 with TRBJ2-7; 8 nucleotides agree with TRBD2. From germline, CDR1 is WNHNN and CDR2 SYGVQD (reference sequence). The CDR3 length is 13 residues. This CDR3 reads CASRPSGSYEQYF. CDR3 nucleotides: TGTGCCAGCAGACCCAGCGGGAGCTACGAGCAGTACTTC.

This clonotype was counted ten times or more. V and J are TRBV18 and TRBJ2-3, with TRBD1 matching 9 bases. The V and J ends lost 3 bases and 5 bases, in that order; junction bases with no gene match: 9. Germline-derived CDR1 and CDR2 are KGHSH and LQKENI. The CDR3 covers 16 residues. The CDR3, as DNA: TGTGCCAGCTCACCTGGAGCGGACAGGGGTCTAGATACGCAGTATTTT. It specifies CASSPGADRGLDTQYF.

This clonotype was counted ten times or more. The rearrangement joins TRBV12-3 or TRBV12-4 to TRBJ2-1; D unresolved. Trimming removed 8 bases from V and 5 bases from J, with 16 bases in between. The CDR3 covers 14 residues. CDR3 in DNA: TGTGCCAGCGCCCGCTCTACTCAGGACAATGAGCAGTTCTTC. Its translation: CASARSTQDNEQFF.

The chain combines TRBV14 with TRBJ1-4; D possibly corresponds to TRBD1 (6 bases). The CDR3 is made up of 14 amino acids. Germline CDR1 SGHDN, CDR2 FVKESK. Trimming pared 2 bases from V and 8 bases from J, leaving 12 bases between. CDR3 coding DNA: TGTGCCAGCAGCCAATTGGCGGGGGCGGAAAAACTGTTTTTT. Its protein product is CASSQLAGAEKLFF.